These 8 T cell receptor beta chains came from one sample sequenced in a study of shared clonotypes between healthy human individuals. Profiled with immunoSEQ multiplex PCR; TCRdb holds only in-frame clones, not every one. The table includes roughly 640,000 clones, around two thirds detected once. The sequenced sample consisted of memory CD4+ T cells sorted from blood. The subset: CD45RA-negative fraction. Receptors were obtained from a woman aged 25 to 39 in good health.

The gene calls are TRBV2 and TRBJ2-3, with D perhaps matching TRBD2 (5 bases). Germline-derived CDR1 and CDR2 are SNHLY and FYNNEI. The CDR3 covers 16 residues. V was pared by 7 bases and J by 3 bases, with 20 bases between. The CDR3 reads CASTLGLVRGTDTQYF. DNA of the CDR3: TGTGCCAGCACGCTGGGCCTAGTCAGAGGGACAGATACGCAGTATTTT.

The gene calls are TRBV29-1 and TRBJ2-5; no firm D call. The V and J ends lost 3 bases and 5 bases respectively, with 10 bases between them. Germline V lookup: CDR1 SQVTM, CDR2 ANQGSEA. The CDR3 spans 12 residues. In DNA form, the CDR3 reads TGCAGCGTTGAGCTCACCGGGGAGACCCAGTACTTC. Translated, it gives CSVELTGETQYF. Full variable domain (missing parts from reference TRBV29-1 and TRBJ2-5): SAVISQKPSRDICQRGTSLTIQCQVDSQVTMMFWYRQQPGQSLTLIATANQGSEATYESGFVIDKFPISRPNLTFSTLTVSNMSPEDSSIYLCSVELTGETQYFGPGTRLLVL.

This clone was seen a handful of times. The chain couples TRBV5-1 to TRBJ2-2; TRBD1 aligns across 8 bases. CDR1 and CDR2 (germline): SGHRS, YFSETQ. Trimming at V came to 3 bases and at J to 7 bases, leaving 5 bases not matched to a gene. This CDR3 is built from 14 residues. The CDR3: CASSYSGGNGELFF. In DNA, the CDR3 is TGCGCCAGCAGCTACTCAGGGGGCAACGGGGAGCTGTTTTTT.

This clone was counted between two and nine times. V and J are TRBV28 and TRBJ2-7; D unclear. The CDR3 has 14 residues. Looked up from germline, CDR1 is MDHEN and CDR2 is SYDVKM. The ends were cut back, 7 bases at V and 3 bases at J, with 16 bases in the middle. The CDR3 is CASTRVSPGYEQYF. CDR3 DNA: TGTGCCAGCACCCGAGTATCACCTGGCTACGAGCAGTACTTC.

This clone was seen repeatedly, ten times or more. The identical CDR3 is also encoded by other nucleotide sequences in the sample. The chain carries TRBV5-1 and TRBJ2-2; 14 positions match TRBD2. The CDR3 contains 15 residues. Trimming took 3 bases from V and 8 from J; bases not matched to a gene: 3. The germline V gene has CDR1 SGHRS and CDR2 YFSETQ. The CDR3 is CASSSGLAGAGELFF. CDR3 in DNA: TGCGCCAGCAGCTCGGGACTAGCGGGAGCTGGGGAGCTGTTTTTT.

The chain joins TRBV5-1 to TRBJ1-2; 7 nucleotides line up with TRBD1. CDR3 length: 15 amino acids. V trimming: 0 bases; J trimming: 6 bases; junction bases outside the gene matches: 8. Germline loops: CDR1 SGHRS, CDR2 YFSETQ. The CDR3 DNA is TGCGCCAGCAGCTTGGTTAAAACAGGGGAGAATGGCTACACCTTC. Protein sequence: CASSLVKTGENGYTF.

The V call is TRBV5-1, the J call TRBJ2-1, with 7 bases lining up with TRBD2. From germline, CDR1 is SGHRS and CDR2 YFSETQ. After removal of 6 bases from V and 8 bases from J, the junction contained 14 bases not matched to a gene. The CDR3 is made up of 15 amino acids. Here the CDR3 DNA reads TGCGCCAGCACCCCACCGACTAGCCAAAGGGATGAGCAGTTCTTC. Translated, it gives CASTPPTSQRDEQFF.

CDR3: CATGLAKYEQYF. For the CDR3, the DNA is TGCGCCACCGGACTAGCGAAGTACGAGCAGTACTTC. The chain is built from TRBV10-2 and TRBJ2-7, with 9 nucleotides matching TRBD2. Germline CDR1 reads WSHSY; CDR2 reads SAAADI. V dropped 10 bases and J dropped 4; count of bases not matched to a gene: 5. This CDR3 contains 12 residues.